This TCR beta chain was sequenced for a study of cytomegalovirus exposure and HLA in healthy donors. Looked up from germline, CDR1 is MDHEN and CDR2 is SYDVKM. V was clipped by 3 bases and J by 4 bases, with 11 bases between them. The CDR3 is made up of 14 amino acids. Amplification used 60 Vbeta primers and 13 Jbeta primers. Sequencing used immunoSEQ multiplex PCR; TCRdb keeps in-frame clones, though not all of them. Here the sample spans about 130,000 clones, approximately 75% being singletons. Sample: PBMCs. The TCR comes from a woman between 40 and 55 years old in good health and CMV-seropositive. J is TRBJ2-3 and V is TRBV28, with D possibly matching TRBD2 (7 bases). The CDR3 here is CASSFGGGADTQYF. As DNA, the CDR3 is TGTGCCAGCAGTTTCGGAGGGGGGGCAGATACGCAGTATTTT.